The 26 T cell receptor beta chains reported below all come from one sample, sequenced in a study of T cells in Graves' hyperthyroidism and ophthalmopathy. Amplified regions were TCR beta CDR3 sequences from RNA transcripts. During a first-round RT-PCR of the TCR CDR3, the HTBI primer set was used. TCRdb fed the multiplex PCR reads into MiXCR, producing one record per CDR3 protein. The sample has around 600,000 distinct CDR3 sequences, approximately 15% seen once. The specimen was blood. These receptors were collected from a woman aged 18-35 years with Graves' ophthalmopathy.

The chain combines TRBV19 with TRBJ1-1, with TRBD1 as a possible D gene (5 bases). V was pared by 5 bases and J by 3 bases, with 16 bases between. CDR3 length equals 15 residues. Looked up from germline, CDR1 is LNHDA and CDR2 is SQIVND (reference sequence). CDR3 sequence: CASSPLRGADTEAFF. DNA for the CDR3: TGTGCCAGTAGTCCCTTACGTGGGGCAGACACTGAAGCTTTCTTT.

The V call is TRBV7-9, the J call TRBJ1-3, with D unclear. Germline CDR1 is SEHNR and CDR2 is FQNEAQ (reference sequence). V was pared by 0 bases and J by 0 bases, with 9 bases between. The CDR3 consists of 16 residues. This CDR3 is CASSLAWQSSGNTIYF. The DNA for the CDR3 is TGTGCCAGCAGCTTAGCGTGGCAGAGCTCTGGAAACACCATATATTTT.

This clonotype has a count of ten or more. V gene TRBV3-1 combines with J gene TRBJ2-2, with 8 positions matching TRBD2. Germline-derived CDR1 and CDR2 are LGHDT and YNNKEL (reference sequence). The CDR3 runs to 16 residues. V lost 1 base to trimming and J lost 4 bases; unmatched junction nucleotides: 5. The CDR3 protein is CASSQGASGLTGELFF. The CDR3 DNA sequence: TGTGCCAGCAGCCAAGGGGCTAGCGGGCTCACCGGGGAGCTGTTTTTT.

This clonotype was seen only a few times. This may come from a read error, since a much larger clone is one base off. Given the absence of the conserved phenylalanine or tryptophan at the CDR3 end, a read error is likely. The rearrangement uses TRBV28 and TRBJ2-5, with TRBD2 matching over 12 bases. The V segment lost 3 bases and the J segment 2 bases; nucleotides outside the gene matches: 4. This CDR3 has 16 amino acids. CDR1 is MDHEN, CDR2 SYDVKM, per germline. CDR3 bases: TGTGCCAGCAGTTTCGTTCTAGCGGGAGGGCAAGAGACCCAGTACTTA. Translating it yields CASSFVLAGGQETQYL.

In the case of this clonotype: A much larger clone sits a single nucleotide away, making a read error possible. The chain employs TRBV11-2 and TRBJ2-3; 7 positions match TRBD1. The end of the DNA aligns better with TRBJ1-5, so the J call may be wrong. The CDR3 runs 14 residues. Germline V gene data show CDR1 as SGHAT and CDR2 as FQNNGV. The DNA for the CDR3 is TGTGCCAGCAGCTCTTTTAGGGGGACAGATACGCAGCATTTT. Translating gives CASSSFRGTDTQHF.

This clonotype was observed at least ten times. The V call is TRBV19, the J call TRBJ1-1; 8 positions agree with TRBD1. With 9 bases clipped from V and 6 bases from J, the junction kept 9 bases outside the gene matches. CDR3 length: 13 amino acids. CDR1 is LNHDA and CDR2 is SQIVND in the germline V gene (reference sequence). CDR3 loop: CASADREGAEAFF. In DNA, the CDR3 is TGTGCCAGCGCGGACAGGGAGGGAGCTGAAGCTTTCTTT.

This clonotype was recorded at least ten times. The gene calls are TRBV6-2 or TRBV6-3 and TRBJ2-7; D is possibly TRBD2 (6 bases). CDR1 is MNHEY and CDR2 is SVGEGT in the germline V gene. The ends were cut back, 3 bases at V and 5 bases at J, with 17 bases in the middle. The CDR3 has 15 residues. The DNA of the CDR3 is TGTGCCAGCAGTTATAGTGCGCTAGCGTTCCACGAGCAGTACTTC. Protein sequence: CASSYSALAFHEQYF.

This clonotype was found many times. This rearrangement joins TRBV3-1 to TRBJ2-7; D ambiguous. V was pared by 3 bases and J by 3 bases, with 3 bases between. Per the germline V gene, CDR1 is LGHDT and CDR2 is YNNKEL (reference sequence). The CDR3 length is 11 residues. The CDR3 bases are TGTGCCAGCAGCCATTTCTACGAGCAGTACTTC. The encoded protein is CASSHFYEQYF.

The gene calls are TRBV9 and TRBJ2-2; 11 nucleotides agree with TRBD1. Trimming took 3 bases from V and 5 from J; bases not matched to a gene: 6. The CDR3 contains 16 residues. The germline V gene has CDR1 SGDLS and CDR2 YYNGEE. CDR3 DNA sequence: TGTGCCAGCAGCGCAAGGGGACAGGGGGATACCGGGGAGCTGTTTTTT. Protein product: CASSARGQGDTGELFF.

This clonotype was recorded many times. The chain joins TRBV7-9 to TRBJ2-7, with D maybe TRBD2 (6 bases). Germline CDR1 and CDR2: SEHNR and FQNEAQ (reference sequence). The CDR3 extends over 16 amino acids. Between the trimmed V and J ends, which lost 5 bases and 0 bases, there was a span of 17 bases. The DNA for the CDR3 is TGTGCCAGCAGCCCTCCCGCCCGGGGGAGCTCCTACGAGCAGTACTTC. Its translation: CASSPPARGSSYEQYF. Full variable domain (missing parts from reference TRBV7-9 and TRBJ2-7): DTGVSQNPRHKITKRGQNVTFRCDPISEHNRLYWYRQTLGQGPEFLTYFQNEAQLEKSRLLSDRFSAERPKGSFSTLEIQRTEQGDSAMYLCASSPPARGSSYEQYFGPGTRLTVT.

Many counts were recorded for this clonotype. The gene calls are TRBV6-2 or TRBV6-3 and TRBJ1-5, with D possibly TRBD1 on 6 matching bases. The CDR3 is 13 residues long. In germline, CDR1 is MNHEY, CDR2 SVGEGT. The V and J ends lost 2 bases and 8 bases respectively, with 10 bases between them. The CDR3 reads CASSYGGVEPQHF. The CDR3 nucleotides read TGTGCCAGCAGTTACGGGGGCGTCGAGCCCCAGCATTTT.

This clonotype appeared a few times. V and J are TRBV11-3 and TRBJ1-1; 7 bases fit TRBD1. Germline V gene sequence: CDR1 SGHNT, CDR2 YENEEA. The junction had 4 bases not matched to a gene; V was cut back by 4 bases and J by 2 bases. The CDR3 spans 14 residues. In DNA form, the CDR3 reads TGTGCCAGCAGCTCCAGGGGGACTAACACTGAAGCTTTCTTT. Protein product: CASSSRGTNTEAFF.

This clonotype occurred a few times. A read error is possible here, since a much larger clone lies one base away. The chain is built from TRBV5-5 and TRBJ2-1; TRBD1 matches at 10 bases. Looked up from germline, CDR1 is SGHKS and CDR2 is YYEKEE (reference sequence). The CDR3 is made up of 15 amino acids. The ends lost 2 bases at V and 6 bases at J; junction bases unmatched: 5. The CDR3 DNA is TGTGCCAGCAGCTTCCCCGGGACAGGGGCCAATGAGCAGTTCTTC. This codes for CASSFPGTGANEQFF.

V and J are TRBV2 and TRBJ2-5, with 9 nucleotides matching TRBD2. Germline CDR1 is SNHLY and CDR2 is FYNNEI. V dropped 2 bases and J dropped 1; count of bases not matched to a gene: 11. The CDR3 has 18 residues. CDR3 bases: TGTGCCAGCAGTGAATGGGCTAGCGGGATTGGTGGCCAAGAGACCCAGTACTTC. It is translated as CASSEWASGIGGQETQYF.

This clonotype has just a few counts. The chain uses TRBV5-6 and TRBJ1-2; D gene uncertain. CDR1 is SGHDT and CDR2 is YYEEEE in the germline V gene. The CDR3 has 16 amino acids. The V end was cut by 2 bases, the J end by 2 bases, with 16 bases between. DNA of the CDR3: TGTGCCAGCAGCTTCCTGGGAGGCGGGAACAACTATGGCTACACCTTC. Translating it yields CASSFLGGGNNYGYTF.

As concerns this clonotype: Possible read error: a much larger clone is one base away. This sequence joins TRBV27 and TRBJ2-7; TRBD2 agrees at 14 bases. The V gene end was trimmed by 3 bases and the J gene end by 7 bases; junction bases not matched to a gene: 8. The CDR3 is 16 amino acids. Germline CDR1 reads MNHEY; CDR2 reads SMNVEV (reference sequence). CDR3 nucleotides: TGTGCCAGCAGTTTTCCGGGACTAGCGGGAGTATATGAGCAGTACTTC. This translates into CASSFPGLAGVYEQYF.

A note on this clonotype: A much larger clonotype is one base distant, so this may be a read error. J is TRBJ1-6 and V is TRBV3-1; D not resolved. Germline V gene data show CDR1 as LGHDT and CDR2 as YNNKEL (reference sequence). The germline V and J ends were trimmed by 3 bases and 9 bases, with 12 bases remaining between them. The CDR3 sequence is 14 residues long. CDR3 in amino acids: CASSQRNRASPLHF. The CDR3 region has the DNA TGTGCCAGCAGCCAGCGGAACAGAGCTTCACCCCTCCACTTT. Complete variable domain (other parts from reference TRBV3-1 and TRBJ1-6): DTAVSQTPKYLVTQMGNDKSIKCEQNLGHDTMYWYKQDSKKFLKIMFSYNNKELIINETVPNRFSPKSPDKAHLNLHINSLELGDSAVYFCASSQRNRASPLHFGNGTRLTVT.

This clonotype has just a few counts. V gene TRBV10-3 combines with J gene TRBJ2-3, with TRBD2 matching 13 bases. Germline V gene sequence: CDR1 ENHRY, CDR2 SYGVKD. Losses at the gene ends were 5 bases for V and 4 bases for J; bases not matched to a gene: 3. CDR3 size: 15 residues. The CDR3: CAISTSGRESDTQYF. The CDR3, as DNA: TGTGCCATCAGTACTAGCGGGAGGGAGTCAGATACGCAGTATTTT.

The chain is built from TRBV7-2 and TRBJ1-3, with TRBD1 identical over 8 bases. The CDR3 runs to 17 residues. Trimming removed 1 base from V and 4 bases from J; junction bases left unmatched: 9. Germline V gene data show CDR1 as SGHTA and CDR2 as FQGNSA. CDR3 sequence reads: CASSLGAGRGPGNTIYF. The DNA of the CDR3 is TGTGCCAGCAGCTTAGGGGCCGGCAGGGGGCCCGGAAACACCATATATTTT.

This clonotype was found many times. The V call is TRBV12-3 or TRBV12-4, the J call TRBJ2-7; D possibly corresponds to TRBD1 (6 bases). V dropped 6 bases and J dropped 3 bases, with 9 bases sitting between them. This CDR3 has 12 residues. The CDR3 nucleotides are TGTGCCAGCAGATCACAGGGCTACGAGCAGTACTTC. Amino acids: CASRSQGYEQYF.

This clonotype was counted at least ten times. The chain recombines TRBV11-1 with TRBJ1-1; D might be TRBD1 (6 bases). Germline V gives CDR1 SGHAT, CDR2 FQDESV (reference sequence). V gave up 5 bases and J gave up 0 bases, with 16 bases separating them. This CDR3 spans 16 amino acids. This CDR3 is CASSNSGAGMNTEAFF. CDR3 nucleotide sequence: TGTGCCAGCAGCAACTCAGGGGCAGGAATGAACACTGAAGCTTTCTTT.

This clonotype was observed many times. The chain combines TRBV7-2 with TRBJ2-5; D is ambiguous. The CDR3 sequence is 13 residues long. Between the trimmed V and J ends, which lost 5 bases and 4 bases, there was a span of 11 bases. CDR1 is SGHTA, CDR2 FQGNSA, per germline. The CDR3 DNA reads TGTGCCAGCAGCGCCCGCAGGCTAGAGACCCAGTACTTC. Protein product: CASSARRLETQYF.

This clonotype was seen only a few times. CDR3 bases: TGTGCCAGCAGCTTAGTTCAGCTTAGCACAGATACGCAGTATTTT. It codes for CASSLVQLSTDTQYF. The chain has TRBV7-9 and TRBJ2-3; D is ambiguous. Germline assignment: CDR1 SEHNR and CDR2 FQNEAQ (reference sequence). V was pared by 1 base and J by 0 bases, with 8 bases between. The CDR3 runs to 15 residues.

This clonotype came up many times. This chain links TRBV6-2 or TRBV6-3 with TRBJ2-5; 11 bases align to TRBD2. Trimming at V came to 0 bases and at J to 3 bases, leaving 12 bases not matched to a gene. Germline V gene data show CDR1 as MNHEY and CDR2 as SVGEGT. The CDR3 totals 19 residues. CDR3 sequence: CASSYSDYSPLAGEETQYF. Here the CDR3 DNA reads TGTGCCAGCAGTTACTCGGACTATTCCCCACTAGCGGGAGAAGAGACCCAGTACTTC.

The chain is built from TRBV29-1 and TRBJ1-5; TRBD1 matches 8 bases. Germline CDR1 and CDR2: SQVTM and ANQGSEA. With V trimmed by 6 bases and J by 6 bases, 7 bases remained unmatched. CDR3 length equals 13 residues. CDR3 bases: TGCAGCGTCGGGACAGGAAGGTCTCAGCCCCAGCATTTT. Translated: CSVGTGRSQPQHF.

The rearrangement uses TRBV19 and TRBJ2-1; TRBD2 aligns across 9 bases. V lost 4 bases, J lost 5 bases, and 6 bases stayed unmatched. The CDR3 consists of 15 residues. CDR1 and CDR2 (germline): LNHDA, SQIVND (reference sequence). The CDR3 region is CASSTRLAEHNEQFF. For the CDR3, the DNA is TGTGCCAGTAGTACCCGACTAGCGGAGCACAATGAGCAGTTCTTC.